This TCR beta chain originates from a study of neoadjuvant anti-PD-1 for oral cavity cancer (dated by TCRdb to 2020 to 2023). Background on the whole study: Before curative-intent surgical resection, most patients were given three to four biweekly doses of nivolumab at 3 mg/kg. Patients without progression received a fourth nivolumab dose around day 43 and underwent definitive surgical resection on days 50-56. Under RECIST 1.1, patients with complete response, partial response or stable disease were classed as responders, and patients with progression were classed as non-responders. There were roughly 11 patients in the parent correlative cohort, and the response rate was approximately 36%. The study at large found these results: Higher pretreatment blood TCRbeta clonality and lower post-treatment tumor TCRbeta clonality were correlated with higher pretreatment blood Treg/Th17 ratios. Only a few patients per response group were included in the TCR analyses, and larger cohorts for validation were called for by the authors. After neoadjuvant nivolumab, non-responders showed significantly higher T cell clonality (Gini index) in PBMCs than responders did.

The sample's time point label, in plain terms: before neoadjuvant nivolumab. Patients were newly diagnosed with stage II-IVA oral cavity squamous cell carcinoma and had received no prior systemic or radiation treatment. The cohort consisted of patients with HPV-negative, locally advanced oral cavity squamous cell carcinoma. Peripheral blood mononuclear cells were analyzed directly and were not maintained or expanded in culture. Samples came from a longitudinal correlative study of a single-arm phase II trial of neoadjuvant nivolumab in oral cavity squamous cell carcinoma. Genomic DNA-based TCRbeta sequencing was performed on subject-matched pre- and post-treatment PBMCs and tumors from three responders and three non-responders. Peripheral blood mononuclear cells were collected once before nivolumab treatment and again after treatment, at the time of surgery. Genomic DNA was isolated from PBMCs using the Maxwell RSC DNA from Cells kit.

Notes on this clone: There is no known antigen for this receptor. The input lacks base qualities; no much larger clone sits a single base away.

CDR1 and CDR2 were assigned from the germline V gene as MDHEN and SYDVKM. Relative to germline, V is 0 bases shorter and J is 5 bases shorter, with 17 bases between their ends. The cysteine opens and the phenylalanine closes a CDR3 of 17 amino acids. CDR3 DNA only is kept here, 51 bases in frame from base 1. For deep sequencing of PBMC libraries, mostly roughly 450 ng of input genomic DNA was used, and six replicates were run per sample. The immunoSEQ hsTCRbeta kit was used to prepare TCRbeta libraries, following the manufacturer's instructions. An Illumina NovaSeq 6000 S4 flow cell was used to sequence the final libraries, which had first been combined to 3 nM. Under the source paper's analysis protocol: Raw data preprocessing and quality control were performed with the immunoSEQ Analyzer. The analysis was restricted to productive rearrangements, with each unique CDR3 amino acid sequence defining a clonotype. Using the R package tcR, the researchers computed the Gini-Simpson index as their estimate of repertoire clonality. Gini indices were compared with Student's t test, and associations with tumor size change were assessed by Pearson correlation. TCRdb holds this immuneACCESS table with in-frame rearrangements only. Some clones are missing; in checked studies, unresolved V genes explain under half, and the rest has no known cause. The D gene and trimming were derived from the DNA, and the V and J assignments and clone size from that table. For this sample there are some 66,000 clones; around 83% appear just once. Around 3.2% of the sample is held by the ten biggest clonotypes.

Sequenced here: PBMCs, sampled before nivolumab (anti-PD-1) treatment. The rearranged chain carries TRBV28 and TRBJ1-5; a weak D assignment points to TRBD1 (5 bases agree). This clonotype originated in a person aged 40-85 years with oral cavity squamous cell carcinoma. The DNA sequence follows: TGTGCCAGCAGTTTATGGGTTCGCGGCAGGGCCGATCAGCCCCAGCATTTT. Its translation is CASSLWVRGRADQPQHF.